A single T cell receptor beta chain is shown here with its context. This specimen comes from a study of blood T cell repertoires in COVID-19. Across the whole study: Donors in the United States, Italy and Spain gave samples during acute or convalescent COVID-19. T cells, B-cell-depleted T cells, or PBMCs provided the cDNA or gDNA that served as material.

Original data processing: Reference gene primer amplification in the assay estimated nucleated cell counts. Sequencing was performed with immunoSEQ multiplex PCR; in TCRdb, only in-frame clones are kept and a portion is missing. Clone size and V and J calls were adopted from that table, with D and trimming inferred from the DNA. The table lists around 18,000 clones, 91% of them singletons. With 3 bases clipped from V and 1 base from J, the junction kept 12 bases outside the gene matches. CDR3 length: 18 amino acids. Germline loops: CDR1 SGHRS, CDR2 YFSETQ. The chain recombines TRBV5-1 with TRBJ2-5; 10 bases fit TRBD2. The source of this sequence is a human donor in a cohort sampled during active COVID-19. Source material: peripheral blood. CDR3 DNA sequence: TGCGCCAGCAGCTCCCAACCCGGGACTAGCGTCTCCCAAGAGACCCAGTACTTC. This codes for CASSSQPGTSVSQETQYF.